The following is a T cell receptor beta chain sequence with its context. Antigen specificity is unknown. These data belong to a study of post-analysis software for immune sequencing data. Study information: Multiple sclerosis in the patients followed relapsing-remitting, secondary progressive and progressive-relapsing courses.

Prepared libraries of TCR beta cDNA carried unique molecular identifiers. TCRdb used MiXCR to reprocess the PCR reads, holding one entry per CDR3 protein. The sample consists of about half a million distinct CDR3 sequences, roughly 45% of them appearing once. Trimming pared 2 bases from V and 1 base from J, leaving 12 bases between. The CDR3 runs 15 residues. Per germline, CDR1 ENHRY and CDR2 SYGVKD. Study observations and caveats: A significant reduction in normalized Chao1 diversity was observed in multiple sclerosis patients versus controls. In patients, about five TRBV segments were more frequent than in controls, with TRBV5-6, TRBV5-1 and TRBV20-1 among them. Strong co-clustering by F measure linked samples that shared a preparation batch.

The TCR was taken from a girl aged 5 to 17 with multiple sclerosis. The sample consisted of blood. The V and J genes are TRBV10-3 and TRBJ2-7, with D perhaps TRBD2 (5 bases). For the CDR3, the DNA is TGTGCCATCAGTGAGACTGAGGGATTGTCCTACGAGCAGTACTTC. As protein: CAISETEGLSYEQYF.